The TCR beta chain described here comes from a study of CD8 T cells in Susac syndrome. The CDR3 consists of 16 residues. V dropped 2 bases and J dropped 5; count of bases not matched to a gene: 8. In germline, CDR1 is SGHTA, CDR2 FQGNSA. cDNA came from around 0.5 to 1 ug RNA primed by random hexamers. Amplification of TCR beta CDR3 spanned 54 Vbeta and 13 Jbeta via immunoSEQ multiplex PCR. A single record per CDR3 protein comes from TCRdb applying MiXCR to the immunoSEQ multiplex PCR reads. The table includes roughly 150,000 distinct CDR3 sequences, about 92% detected once. Blood CD8+ and CD4+ T cells underwent high-throughput TCR beta sequencing. The control group consisted of healthy donors matched for age and sex. In contrast to the negatively isolated CD8+ and CD4+ T cells, TEMRA cells were FACS-enriched.

The clonotype comes from a human donor in good health. The rearrangement links TRBV7-2 to TRBJ2-7; TRBD2 aligns across 11 bases. Sequencing was carried out using CD4+ T cells from PBMCs. The DNA for the CDR3 is TGTGCCAGCAGCTTATTGGGGCTAGCGGGGGGCCACGAGCAGTACTTC. It yields the protein CASSLLGLAGGHEQYF.